The 21 T cell receptor beta chains below come from one sample, sequenced in a study of cytomegalovirus exposure and HLA in healthy donors (dated by TCRdb to the late 2010s). Libraries were made using the immunoSEQ multiplex PCR assay. A mixture of 60 forward primers for TCR Vbeta segments and 13 reverse primers for TCR Jbeta segments was used in the multiplex PCR. Here the immuneACCESS table is served through TCRdb, limited to in-frame sequences with V and J called. Missing clones are a known gap in these copies; in checked studies unresolved V genes cover under half, and the rest lacks a known reason. The sample has 90,000 to 150,000 clones on record, 77% of them singletons. The ten largest account for 10% to 11% of the sample. The source material was PBMCs. These receptor sequences come from a man aged 40-49 years in good health and CMV-seropositive.

Details on this clone: The germline gene is not matched at one end of the junction; a read error may be the cause. The chain uses TRBV7-7 and TRBJ2-5; 7 bases map to TRBD1. The germline CDR1 and CDR2 sequences are SSHAT and FNYEAQ (reference sequence). The CDR3 is 16 amino acids. The CDR3 coding sequence is TGTGCTAGCAGCTTAGGTCTCGGCAGGGGACAGGAGACCCAGTACTTC. Amino acids: CASSLGLGRGQETQYF.

The chain combines TRBV29-1 with TRBJ1-2; D is perhaps TRBD1 (6 bases). The germline V gene encodes CDR1 SQVTM and CDR2 ANQGSEA. V was cut by 7 bases and J by 6 bases, with 15 bases left in between. This CDR3 is 12 amino acids long. In DNA form, the CDR3 reads TGCAGCGCTGGGGGCCAGGCGGATGGCTACACCTTC. Protein sequence: CSAGGQADGYTF. The variable domain in full, completed from reference TRBV29-1 and TRBJ1-2, reads SAVISQKPSRDICQRGTSLTIQCQVDSQVTMMFWYRQQPGQSLTLIATANQGSEATYESGFVIDKFPISRPNLTFSTLTVSNMSPEDSSIYLCSAGGQADGYTFGSGTRLTVV.

This clone was detected a few times. The chain is built from TRBV4-3 and TRBJ1-5; D is undetermined. Germline lookup yields CDR1 LGHNA and CDR2 YSLEER. Trimming took 7 bases from V and 0 from J, leaving 10 bases between them. This CDR3 contains 14 residues. CDR3 residues: CASTSGISNQPQHF. The CDR3 DNA reads TGCGCCAGCACCTCGGGGATTAGCAATCAGCCCCAGCATTTT.

V and J are TRBV5-6 and TRBJ2-2; a weak D match, TRBD2 (6 bases). The germline gives CDR1 SGHDT, CDR2 YYEEEE. CDR3 length: 18 residues. Trimming took 0 bases from V and 1 from J, leaving 16 bases between them. The CDR3, as DNA: TGTGCCAGCAGCTTGGGGGCTGGTCGGGGGAAGAACACCGGGGAGCTGTTTTTT. Translation: CASSLGAGRGKNTGELFF.

The V and J genes are TRBV6-5 and TRBJ1-4, with D maybe TRBD1 (6 bases). Germline V lookup: CDR1 MNHEY, CDR2 SVGAGI. V was trimmed by 2 bases and J by 8 bases, leaving 12 bases between them. The CDR3 totals 14 residues. CDR3 sequence: CASSYVGAREKLFF. The CDR3 region has the DNA TGTGCCAGCAGTTACGTGGGGGCAAGGGAAAAACTGTTTTTT.

This chain joins TRBV2 and TRBJ1-3; 12 bases are shared with TRBD1. J was trimmed by 6 bases and V by 3 bases; bases with no gene match: 9. The CDR3 contains 17 residues. In germline, CDR1 is SNHLY, CDR2 FYNNEI. Here the CDR3 reads CASSDPGQGAAENTIYF. The CDR3 DNA follows: TGTGCCAGCAGTGACCCGGGACAGGGGGCGGCGGAAAACACCATATATTTT. The whole variable domain, filled in from reference TRBV2 and TRBJ1-3, reads EPEVTQTPSHQVTQMGQEVILRCVPISNHLYFYWYRQILGQKVEFLVSFYNNEISEKSEIFDDQFSVERPDGSNFTLKIRSTKLEDSAMYFCASSDPGQGAAENTIYFGEGSWLTVV.

This clone came up once. The CDR3 DNA reads TGTGCCAGCCGGACCGGCGGGACAGGGGCACACGAGCAGTACTTC. Amino acids: CASRTGGTGAHEQYF. The chain employs TRBV6-1 and TRBJ2-7; 10 nucleotides line up with TRBD1. Germline V lookup: CDR1 MNHNS, CDR2 SASEGT. The CDR3 runs 15 residues. V was clipped by 8 bases and J by 5 bases; unmatched bases: 12.

Concerning this clone: This is likely a read error, given that the CDR3 carries no conserved phenylalanine or tryptophan at its end. The chain uses TRBV5-8 and TRBJ2-7, with D possibly being TRBD2 (6 bases). From germline, CDR1 is SGHTS and CDR2 YDEGEE. This CDR3 has 13 amino acids. Deletions cut 2 bases from V and 4 bases from J, with 10 bases between. CDR3 DNA sequence: TGTGCCAGCAGCTTCGGAGGGGAATACGAGCAGTACCTC. Translated, it gives CASSFGGEYEQYL.

This rearrangement joins TRBV2 to TRBJ1-5, with 7 bases fitting TRBD1. J was trimmed by 6 bases and V by 3 bases; bases with no gene match: 5. The germline gives CDR1 SNHLY, CDR2 FYNNEI. CDR3 length: 14 amino acids. The CDR3 region has the DNA TGTGCCAGCAGTGACGGGACAGTCACTCAGCCCCAGCATTTT. This translates into CASSDGTVTQPQHF.

This sequence joins TRBV29-1 and TRBJ2-5; perhaps TRBD2 as D (7 bases). The germline V and J ends were trimmed by 7 bases and 1 base, with 10 bases remaining between them. The length of the CDR3 is 12 residues. Per the germline V gene, CDR1 is SQVTM and CDR2 is ANQGSEA. The CDR3 spells CSAGGPQETQYF. The CDR3 bases are TGCAGCGCCGGGGGGCCCCAAGAGACCCAGTACTTC.

The chain combines TRBV11-2 with TRBJ1-2; D ambiguous. V was trimmed by 5 bases and J by 4 bases, leaving 17 bases between them. The CDR3 contains 15 residues. Germline CDR1 is SGHAT and CDR2 is FQNNGV. CDR3 coding DNA: TGTGCCAGCAGCCCTCGCCGGGGAAGAGGCTATGGCTACACCTTC. Translated, it gives CASSPRRGRGYGYTF.

J is TRBJ2-1 and V is TRBV27; TRBD1 matches 8 bases. Germline trimming cut 7 bases from V and 9 bases from J; bases unmatched to any gene: 8. The germline gives CDR1 MNHEY, CDR2 SMNVEV (reference sequence). The CDR3 contains 13 residues. In nucleotides, the CDR3 is TGTGCCAGCACCAGGACAGGGAGTATTGAGCAGTTCTTC. It codes for CASTRTGSIEQFF.

The chain is built from TRBV2 and TRBJ1-2; TRBD1 matches at 7 bases. The CDR3 has 14 amino acids. Germline assignment: CDR1 SNHLY and CDR2 FYNNEI. V was clipped by 7 bases and J by 8 bases; unmatched bases: 13. The CDR3 DNA follows: TGTGCCAGCAAGGGGGCAGGGGGTCTACAGGGCTACACCTTC. Its protein product is CASKGAGGLQGYTF.

The chain is built from TRBV28 and TRBJ2-7; D remains unclear. Trimming took off 1 base at V and 2 bases at J, with 6 bases between the two ends. The CDR3 spans 13 residues. CDR1 is MDHEN and CDR2 is SYDVKM in the germline V gene. The DNA for the CDR3 is TGTGCCAGCAGTTTATCTTCCGCCTACGAGCAGTACTTC. It translates to CASSLSSAYEQYF.

The rearrangement links TRBV9 to TRBJ2-7, with 7 bases identical to TRBD1. Trimming at V came to 2 bases and at J to 2 bases, leaving 19 bases not matched to a gene. In germline, CDR1 is SGDLS, CDR2 YYNGEE. The CDR3 totals 19 residues. The CDR3 region is CASSVIPHRRTGTAYEQYF. DNA for the CDR3: TGTGCCAGCAGCGTTATTCCCCACAGACGGACAGGCACTGCCTACGAGCAGTACTTC.

This clone was observed at least ten times. This chain links TRBV29-1 with TRBJ1-2; 12 bases are a match to TRBD1. Germline V gives CDR1 SQVTM, CDR2 ANQGSEA. Unmatched junction bases numbered 6, after V lost 0 bases and J lost 7 bases. This CDR3 has 15 residues. Here the CDR3 DNA reads TGCAGCGTTGAAGACAGGGACAGGGGGCCCGGTGGCTACACCTTC. Translated: CSVEDRDRGPGGYTF.

CDR3 nucleotide sequence: TGTGCCAGCAGCCGGAGAAATACAGGGGGGCAAGAGACCCAGTACTTC. It translates to CASSRRNTGGQETQYF. The chain joins TRBV14 to TRBJ2-5; TRBD1 matches at 8 bases. Germline lookup yields CDR1 SGHDN and CDR2 FVKESK. V trimming: 4 bases; J trimming: 2 bases; junction bases outside the gene matches: 9. The CDR3 spans 16 residues.

This chain connects TRBV5-8 to TRBJ2-7, with TRBD1 identical over 7 bases. Germline V gene data show CDR1 as SGHTS and CDR2 as YDEGEE. The CDR3 contains 17 residues. The V segment lost 4 bases and the J segment 2 bases; nucleotides outside the gene matches: 15. For the CDR3, the DNA is TGTGCCAGCAGCCAGGGTACACCGGACAGGACAGCCTACGAGCAGTACTTC. It encodes CASSQGTPDRTAYEQYF.

The gene calls are TRBV18 and TRBJ1-2, with TRBD1 identical over 7 bases. Germline loops: CDR1 KGHSH, CDR2 LQKENI. The V gene end was trimmed by 5 bases and the J gene end by 3 bases; junction bases not matched to a gene: 6. This CDR3 region has 14 residues. CDR3 amino acids: CASSTDRDHYGYTF. The CDR3 DNA sequence: TGTGCCAGCTCAACAGACAGGGATCACTATGGCTACACCTTC.

The rearrangement joins TRBV14 to TRBJ2-1; D is possibly TRBD1 (5 bases). The length of the CDR3 is 16 residues. Deletions cut 1 base from V and 8 bases from J, with 18 bases between. Germline V CDR1 and CDR2: SGHDN, FVKESK. DNA for the CDR3: TGTGCCAGCAGCCAAGTTGGACATCCGATGATCCATGAGCAGTTCTTC. As protein: CASSQVGHPMIHEQFF.

The gene calls are TRBV7-3 and TRBJ1-1, with D unresolved. The CDR3 extends over 15 amino acids. Germline V lookup: CDR1 SGHTA, CDR2 FQGTGA. V was pared by 2 bases and J by 1 base, with 11 bases between. CDR3 sequence reads: CASSLYGLENTEAFF. Here the CDR3 DNA reads TGTGCCAGCAGCTTATACGGACTAGAGAACACTGAAGCTTTCTTT.